The 4 T cell receptor beta chains in this list originate from one sample, sequenced in a study of T cell repertoires in cytomegalovirus infection. TCRdb called the reads again in MiXCR, with one record for every CDR3 protein. The sample includes about 71,000 distinct CDR3 sequences, more than 20% of them seen just once. Their antigens are not known. The material sequenced was CD8+ T cells from cultured PBMCs, taken from culture after CMV antigen stimulation. These receptors were collected from a human donor in good health (CMV status not recorded). Some clones in this sample may be carry-over from other donors' samples.

This clonotype has just a few counts. V is TRBV29-1 and J is TRBJ2-1, with TRBD1 matching 7 bases. Per the germline V gene, CDR1 is SQVTM and CDR2 is ANQGSEA. This CDR3 region has 16 residues. V lost 0 bases and J lost 1; bases outside the gene matches: 6. The DNA for the CDR3 is TGCAGCGTTGAAGATCCCGACAGGGAATCCTACAATGAGCAGTTCTTC. Its translation: CSVEDPDRESYNEQFF.

The chain employs TRBV12-3 or TRBV12-4 and TRBJ1-5; D is ambiguous. Trimming removed 7 bases at V and 6 bases at J, with 13 bases between. The CDR3 runs to 13 residues. The CDR3 region is CASTATGSQPQHF. In DNA form, the CDR3 reads TGTGCCAGCACCGCAACGGGGTCTCAGCCCCAGCATTTT.

The chain uses TRBV7-9 and TRBJ1-1; 7 positions agree with TRBD1. With 4 bases clipped from V and 2 bases from J, the junction kept 7 bases outside the gene matches. Per germline, CDR1 SEHNR and CDR2 FQNEAQ (reference sequence). This CDR3 has 15 residues. The CDR3 sequence is CASSSGQGVNTEAFF. The DNA for the CDR3 is TGTGCCAGCAGCTCAGGTCAGGGGGTAAACACTGAAGCTTTCTTT. The variable domain in full, with the rest retrieved from reference TRBV7-9 and TRBJ1-1, is DTGVSQNPRHKITKRGQNVTFRCDPISEHNRLYWYRQTLGQGPEFLTYFQNEAQLEKSRLLSDRFSAERPKGSFSTLEIQRTEQGDSAMYLCASSSGQGVNTEAFFGQGTRLTVV.

This clonotype has a handful of counts. The genes are TRBV7-3 and TRBJ2-5; 7 bases match TRBD1. This CDR3 contains 14 residues. Trimming cost V 4 bases and J 0 bases; bases outside gene matches: 2. Germline values: CDR1 SGHTA, CDR2 FQGTGA. This chain's CDR3 is CASSSTGNQETQYF. The DNA of the CDR3 is TGTGCCAGCAGCTCGACAGGGAACCAAGAGACCCAGTACTTC.